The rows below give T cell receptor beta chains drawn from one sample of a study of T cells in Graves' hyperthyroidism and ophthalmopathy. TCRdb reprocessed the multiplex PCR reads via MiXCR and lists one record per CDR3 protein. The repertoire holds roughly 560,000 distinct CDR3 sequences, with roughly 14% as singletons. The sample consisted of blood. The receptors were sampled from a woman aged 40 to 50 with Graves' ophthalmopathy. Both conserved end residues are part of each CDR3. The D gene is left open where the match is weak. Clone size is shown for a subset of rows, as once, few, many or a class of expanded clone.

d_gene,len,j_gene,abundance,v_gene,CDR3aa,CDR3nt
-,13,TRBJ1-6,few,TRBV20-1,CSARDQRNSPLHF,TGCAGTGCTAGAGATCAGCGGAATTCACCCCTCCACTTT
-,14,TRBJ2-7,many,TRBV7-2,CASSLAGRVDEQYF,TGTGCCAGCAGCTTAGCGGGACGAGTTGACGAGCAGTACTTC
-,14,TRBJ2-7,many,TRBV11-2,CASSFATLSYEQYF,TGTGCCAGCAGCTTTGCTACTCTTTCCTACGAGCAGTACTTC
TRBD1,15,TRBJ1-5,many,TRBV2,CASSQTGPSNQPQHF,TGTGCCAGCAGCCAGACAGGGCCAAGCAATCAGCCCCAGCATTTT
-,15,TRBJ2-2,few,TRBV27,CASSLWWSGTGELFF,TGTGCCAGCAGTTTATGGTGGTCGGGCACCGGGGAGCTGTTTTTT
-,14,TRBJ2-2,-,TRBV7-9,CASSFMWGTGELFF,TGTGCCAGCAGCTTTATGTGGGGCACCGGGGAGCTGTTTTTT
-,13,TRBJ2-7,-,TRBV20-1,CSADGPRGHEQYF,TGCAGTGCCGACGGGCCTCGGGGGCACGAGCAGTACTTC
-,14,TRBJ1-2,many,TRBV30,CAWSKRDFNYGYTF,TGTGCCTGGAGTAAGAGGGATTTCAACTATGGCTACACCTTC
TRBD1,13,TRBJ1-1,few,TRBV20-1,CSADRGFGTEAFF,TGCAGTGCTGACAGGGGTTTCGGCACTGAAGCTTTCTTT
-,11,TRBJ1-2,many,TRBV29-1,CSVEGASGYTF,TGCAGCGTTGAGGGGGCAAGTGGCTACACCTTC
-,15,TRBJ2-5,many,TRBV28,CASSSPGPPKQTQYF,TGTGCCAGCAGCTCTCCAGGGCCACCCAAGCAGACCCAGTACTTC
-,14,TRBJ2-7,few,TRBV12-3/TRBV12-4,CASSLGYGPLEQYF,TGTGCCAGCAGTTTAGGGTACGGGCCCCTGGAGCAGTACTTC
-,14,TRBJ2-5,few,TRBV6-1,CASSEGAAGETQYF,TGTGCCAGCAGTGAAGGGGCAGCGGGAGAGACCCAGTACTTC
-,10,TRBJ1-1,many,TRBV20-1,CRAMNTEAFF,TGCAGGGCGATGAACACTGAAGCTTTCTTT
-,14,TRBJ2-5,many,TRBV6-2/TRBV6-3,CASSLPRGWETQYF,TGTGCCAGCAGCCTACCCAGGGGTTGGGAGACCCAGTACTTC
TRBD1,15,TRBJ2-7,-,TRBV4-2,CASSQVAGGGYEQYF,TGTGCCAGCAGCCAAGTTGCAGGGGGCGGATACGAGCAGTACTTC
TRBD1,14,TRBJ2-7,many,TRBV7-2,CASSLLGQPYEQYF,TGTGCCAGCAGCTTACTGGGACAGCCATACGAGCAGTACTTC
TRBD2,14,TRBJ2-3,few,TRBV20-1,CSAREGREADTQYF,TGCAGTGCTAGAGAGGGGCGGGAGGCAGATACGCAGTATTTT
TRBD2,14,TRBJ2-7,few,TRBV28,CAGSTSGRGYEQYF,TGTGCCGGCAGTACCAGCGGGAGGGGGTACGAGCAGTACTTC
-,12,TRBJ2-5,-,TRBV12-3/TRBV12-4,CASSRGAEAQYF,TGTGCCAGCAGCAGGGGAGCAGAGGCCCAGTACTTC
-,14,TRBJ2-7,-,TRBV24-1,CATSENGSPYEQYF,TGTGCCACCAGTGAGAACGGGAGCCCCTACGAGCAGTACTTC
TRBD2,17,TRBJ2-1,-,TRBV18,CASSPPGRGASYNEQFF,TGTGCCAGCTCACCACCAGGGCGGGGGGCCTCCTACAATGAGCAGTTCTTC
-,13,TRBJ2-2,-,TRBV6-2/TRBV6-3,CASKDPDTGELFF,TGTGCCAGCAAGGACCCAGACACCGGGGAGCTGTTTTTT
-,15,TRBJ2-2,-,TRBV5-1,CASSLNTGGEGELFF,TGCGCCAGCAGCTTGAACACAGGTGGTGAGGGGGAGCTGTTTTTT
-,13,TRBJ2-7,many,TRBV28,CASEPVASYEQYF,TGTGCCAGCGAGCCAGTGGCTTCCTACGAGCAGTACTTC
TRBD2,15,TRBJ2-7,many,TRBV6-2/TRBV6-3,CASSPGLAFGGEQYF,TGTGCCAGCAGTCCCGGACTAGCCTTTGGGGGAGAGCAGTACTTC
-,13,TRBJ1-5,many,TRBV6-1,CASRLQGDQPQHF,TGTGCCAGCAGACTACAGGGAGATCAGCCCCAGCATTTT
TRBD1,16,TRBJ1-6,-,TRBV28,CASSLSYGTGGSPLHF,TGTGCCAGCAGTTTATCCTACGGGACAGGGGGATCACCCCTCCACTTT
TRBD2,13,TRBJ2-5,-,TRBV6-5,CASSHRGVETQYF,TGTGCCAGCAGTCACCGGGGGGTAGAGACCCAGTACTTC
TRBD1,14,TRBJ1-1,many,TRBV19,CASRDRAMNTEAFF,TGTGCCAGTCGGGACAGGGCTATGAACACTGAAGCTTTCTTT
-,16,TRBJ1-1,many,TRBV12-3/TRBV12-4,CASKIALGGGGTEAFF,TGTGCCAGCAAAATCGCTCTGGGGGGCGGGGGGACTGAAGCTTTCTTT
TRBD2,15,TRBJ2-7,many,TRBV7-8,CASSLAAGGLYEQYF,TGTGCCAGCAGCTTAGCGGCGGGAGGGCTCTACGAGCAGTACTTC